This T cell receptor beta chain was retrieved from a study of blood T cell repertoires in COVID-19. CDR3 length: 15 residues. Germline-derived CDR1 and CDR2 are SGHNT and YENEEA. V gave up 1 base and J gave up 0 bases, with 4 bases separating them. TCRdb keeps only in-frame clones here, not all; method: immunoSEQ multiplex PCR. Among 190,000 or so clones listed, 90% were seen once. The clonotype originates from a man aged 50 or older with acute or convalescent COVID-19. Sequenced input: peripheral blood. The chain carries TRBV11-3 and TRBJ2-6; no clear D gene. The CDR3 DNA sequence: TGTGCCAGCAGCTTAGGCGGCTCTGGGGCCAACGTCCTGACTTTC. Translating gives CASSLGGSGANVLTF.